The clone carrying this T cell receptor (beta chain) has a count of ten or more. The germline gives CDR1 SQVTM, CDR2 ANQGSEA. V shed 3 bases and J shed 7 bases, with 15 bases lying between them. The CDR3 totals 13 residues. The sample comes from a study of neurological immune-mediated disorders. cDNA was made by 5'RACE with 10-nucleotide random UMIs. TCRdb fed the 5' RACE reads into MiXCR, producing one record per CDR3 protein. The sample has 95,000 to 150,000 distinct CDR3 sequences, roughly 3.4% seen once. This TCR was recovered from a woman in her twenties or thirties with multiple sclerosis. The rearrangement joins TRBV29-1 to TRBJ1-2; D gene ambiguous. Sequencing was performed on PBMCs. The CDR3 reads CSVDVGEAPGYTF. Here the CDR3 DNA reads TGCAGCGTTGATGTTGGAGAGGCCCCTGGCTACACCTTC.